The 17 T cell receptor beta chains in this list originate from one sample, sequenced in a study of T cell clonality in common variable immunodeficiency. Clones were read by immunoSEQ multiplex PCR, and TCRdb kept only the in-frame ones, dropping some. This sample carries under 60,000 clones, none of them present only once. Sequenced material: peripheral blood mononuclear cells. The receptors derive from a person aged 18 to 70 in good health.

This clone was observed many times. The CDR3 extends 3 residues past the end of the read, so its final part is completed from the germline J gene. The chain combines TRBV20-1 with TRBJ2-5; a weak D match, TRBD1 (7 bases). In germline, CDR1 is DFQATT, CDR2 SNEGSKA (reference sequence). This CDR3 is 15 amino acids long. Deletions cut 3 bases from V and 2 bases from J, with 16 bases between. The chain's CDR3 is CSASSAGQLQETQYF. The sequenced part of the CDR3 DNA is TGCAGTGCTAGTTCGGCGGGACAGTTACAAGAGACC.

There are many counts of this clone. The CDR3 goes on 3 residues after the read ends, and that part is filled in from the germline J gene. This sequence joins TRBV7-9 and TRBJ2-1; 8 bases fit TRBD1. Germline assignment: CDR1 SEHNR and CDR2 FQNEAQ (reference sequence). J was trimmed by 2 bases and V by 2 bases; bases with no gene match: 2. This CDR3 spans 15 amino acids. This CDR3 reads CASSLRQGTYNEQFF. The sequenced CDR3 bases are TGTGCCAGCAGCTTAAGACAGGGGACCTACAATGAG.

There are many counts of this clone. At one end, the junction sequence differs from germline, possibly due to a read error. The read ends 3 residues shy of where the CDR3 ends; the end is completed using the germline J gene. J is TRBJ2-7 and V is TRBV4-2; 10 bases fit TRBD1. The CDR3 runs to 15 residues. CDR1 LGHNA and CDR2 YNFKEQ come from the germline V gene. The CDR3 reads CASSHSRTGGYEQYF. Incomplete CDR3 DNA: TGCGCCAGCAGCCACTCCAGGACAGGGGGATACGAG.

There are many counts of this clone. The read gets to within 3 residues of the CDR3 end, and the germline J gene fills in the rest. V gene TRBV7-9 combines with J gene TRBJ2-7, with D possibly matching TRBD1 (6 bases). CDR1 SEHNR and CDR2 FQNEAQ come from the germline V gene (reference sequence). Between the trimmed V and J ends, which lost 5 bases and 4 bases, there was a span of 12 bases. The CDR3 loop spans 13 amino acids. The sequenced part of the CDR3 DNA is TGTGCCAGCAGCGAGACTCAGGGGTACGAG. Encoded protein: CASSETQGYE. The complete CDR3 protein is CASSETQGYEQYF.

There are many counts of this clone. Here the CDR3 reads CSARPGTSHYEQYF. CDR3 DNA, as far as it was read: TGCAGTGCTAGACCCGGGACTAGTCATTACGAG. J is TRBJ2-7 and V is TRBV20-1; TRBD2 matches at 8 bases. Read sequence stops 3 residues before the CDR3 end, and the germline J gene provides the missing end. CDR3 length: 14 residues. Losses at the gene ends were 2 bases for V and 4 bases for J; bases not matched to a gene: 7. Germline V CDR1 and CDR2: DFQATT, SNEGSKA (reference sequence).

Comments on this clone: The read comes to an end 3 residues before the CDR3 does, leaving the germline J gene to fill in the end. The V call is TRBV5-1, the J call TRBJ1-1; 8 bases fit TRBD1. The CDR3 is 17 amino acids. V shed 0 bases and J 3 bases; nucleotides not matched to a gene: 10. Germline V lookup: CDR1 SGHRS, CDR2 YFSETQ. CDR3 bases read: TGCGCCAGCAGCTTGGGTGGGACAGGCGGGCCGGACACTGAA. Translation: CASSLGGTGGPDTE. The whole CDR3 protein is CASSLGGTGGPDTEAFF.

This clone was seen more than once but under ten times. With the read ending 3 residues before the CDR3 end, the germline J gene is used to fill in that end. The V gene is TRBV6-2 or TRBV6-3, the J gene TRBJ1-2; 7 nucleotides align to TRBD1. The CDR3 is made up of 13 amino acids. CDR1 MNHEY and CDR2 SVGEGT come from the germline V gene. The sequenced part of the CDR3 DNA is TGTGCCAGCATTGGGACAGCCAACAATGAC. The encoded protein is CASIGTANND. The full CDR3 protein reads CASIGTANNDYTF.

This clone was observed at least ten times. Sequencing ends 3 residues short of the CDR3 end; the germline J gene provides the rest. The chain combines TRBV19 with TRBJ2-1; 9 bases fit TRBD2. CDR1 and CDR2 from the germline V gene are LNHDA and SQIVND (reference sequence). Unmatched junction bases numbered 14, after V lost 4 bases and J lost 7 bases. The CDR3 is 17 residues long. The CDR3 DNA, read in part, is TGTGCCAGTAGTAGGGGTGGGTTTAGGACTAGCGCTAATGAG. It yields the protein CASSRGGFRTSANE. The whole CDR3 sequence reads CASSRGGFRTSANEQFF.

This clone showed up many times. The read comes to an end 3 residues before the CDR3 does, leaving the germline J gene to fill in the end. The chain has TRBV20-1 and TRBJ1-4, with D perhaps TRBD1 (6 bases). CDR1 and CDR2 (germline): DFQATT, SNEGSKA (reference sequence). There are 10 residues in the CDR3. The CDR3 region is CGGAGEKLFF. Incomplete CDR3 DNA: TGCGGGGGGGCCGGTGAAAAA.

This clone came up many times. The sequenced fragment ends 3 residues before the CDR3 boundary, so the rest is inferred from the germline J gene. The J gene is TRBJ2-1, the V gene TRBV30; the D gene is possibly TRBD1 (5 bases). Deletions cut 2 bases from V and 0 bases from J, with 8 bases between. Germline loops: CDR1 GTSNPN, CDR2 SVGIG (reference sequence). This CDR3 region has 14 residues. CDR3: CAWSRQSSYNEQFF. The CDR3 DNA, read in part, is TGTGCCTGGAGTCGACAGAGCTCCTACAATGAG. The variable domain in full, completed from reference TRBV30 and TRBJ2-1, reads SQTIHQWPATLVQPVGSPLSLECTVEGTSNPNLYWYRQAAGRGLQLLFYSVGIGQISSEVPQNLSASRPQDRQFILSSKKLLLSDSGFYLCAWSRQSSYNEQFFGPGTRLTVL.

Ten or more counts support this clone. Read coverage stops 3 residues before the CDR3 terminus; the germline J gene supplies the remainder. The rearrangement links TRBV30 to TRBJ1-6; possible D gene TRBD1, 5 bases. CDR3 length equals 14 residues. V dropped 5 bases and J dropped 2 bases, with 10 bases sitting between them. Germline CDR1 and CDR2: GTSNPN and SVGIG (reference sequence). The part of the CDR3 DNA that was read is TGTGCCTGGGGGCTGACAGCCTATAATTCACCC. Its protein product is CAWGLTAYNSP. The complete CDR3 sequence is CAWGLTAYNSPLHF.

This clone was counted at least ten times. The read falls 3 residues short of the CDR3 end, and the missing part is taken from the germline J gene. This chain connects TRBV30 to TRBJ1-2, with 8 bases fitting TRBD1. CDR3 length: 11 residues. Germline CDR1 reads GTSNPN; CDR2 reads SVGIG (reference sequence). CDR3 bases read: TGTGCAAGGAGTACAGGGGGAGGC. It is translated as CARSTGGG. The entire CDR3 sequence reads CARSTGGGYTF. The full variable domain, in which reference TRBV30 and TRBJ1-2 provide the parts outside the CDR3, is SQTIHQWPATLVQPVGSPLSLECTVEGTSNPNLYWYRQAAGRGLQLLFYSVGIGQISSEVPQNLSASRPQDRQFILSSKKLLLSDSGFYLCARSTGGGYTFGSGTRLTVV.

Notes on this clone: Read coverage stops 3 residues before the CDR3 terminus; the germline J gene supplies the remainder. The V and J genes are TRBV7-9 and TRBJ1-3; 7 nucleotides align to TRBD1. CDR1 is SEHNR and CDR2 is FQNEAQ in the germline V gene (reference sequence). V lost 5 bases to trimming and J lost 2 bases; unmatched junction nucleotides: 3. The CDR3 consists of 14 residues. CDR3 DNA (partial): TGTGCCAGCAGCCCCGGGACAGCTGGAAACACC. This gives the protein CASSPGTAGNT. The CDR3 in its entirety is CASSPGTAGNTIYF. The full variable domain, rest sourced from reference TRBV7-9 and TRBJ1-3, is DTGVSQNPRHKITKRGQNVTFRCDPISEHNRLYWYRQTLGQGPEFLTYFQNEAQLEKSRLLSDRFSAERPKGSFSTLEIQRTEQGDSAMYLCASSPGTAGNTIYFGEGSWLTVV.

This clone occurred many times. The CDR3 goes on 3 residues after the read ends, and that part is filled in from the germline J gene. The chain employs TRBV13 and TRBJ2-5; the D gene is possibly TRBD1 (7 bases). V lost 6 bases and J 0 bases, leaving 14 bases between the germline ends. The CDR3 contains 15 residues. Germline CDR1 is PRHDT and CDR2 is FYEKMQ (reference sequence). CDR3 loop: CASSRGTAYQETQYF. CDR3 DNA, as far as it was read: TGTGCCAGCAGTCGCGGGACAGCGTACCAAGAGACC.

This clone was detected ten times or more. The read finishes 3 residues shy of the CDR3 end, and the germline J gene is used to complete it. The chain uses TRBV20-1 and TRBJ1-5; 9 nucleotides match TRBD1. The CDR3 has 13 residues. The germline gives CDR1 DFQATT, CDR2 SNEGSKA (reference sequence). J gave up 2 bases and V 6 bases, and 2 bases lay outside the gene matches. The DNA read from the CDR3 is TGCAGTGCCCGGGACAGGGGCAATCAGCCC. It is translated as CSARDRGNQP. From start to end, the CDR3 is CSARDRGNQPQHF.

The sample holds a few counts of this clone. The CDR3 end falls 3 residues outside the read, so it is completed with the germline J gene. The V gene is TRBV20-1, the J gene TRBJ2-7; D is unresolved. Germline V gene sequence: CDR1 DFQATT, CDR2 SNEGSKA (reference sequence). This CDR3 spans 13 amino acids. The V gene lost 2 bases and the J gene lost 3 bases, with 11 bases spanning the gap. The CDR3 region is CSARRVGNYEQYF. The part of the CDR3 DNA that was read is TGCAGTGCTAGACGGGTCGGTAACTACGAG.

This clone was seen ten or more times. The read halts 3 residues ahead of the CDR3 end, with the missing end drawn from the germline J gene. V is TRBV7-2 and J is TRBJ2-7; 8 positions agree with TRBD1. CDR1 is SGHTA, CDR2 FQGNSA, per germline. Trimming cost V 5 bases and J 3 bases; bases outside gene matches: 6. The CDR3 runs to 14 residues. Here the CDR3 reads CASSPRTGNYEQYF. Partial CDR3 DNA: TGTGCCAGCAGCCCCCGGACAGGGAACTACGAG.